The 16 T cell receptor beta chains listed next were all sequenced from one sample in a study of T cell responses to AZD1222 COVID-19 vaccine (dated by TCRdb to about 2021). This specimen's time point label, per the study, means: baseline before first vaccination. The library was made by the immunoSEQ multiplex PCR assay. Sourced from immuneACCESS, this table was stored by TCRdb with only in-frame sequences that have V and J called. A share of the clones is absent; for the studies checked, an unresolved V gene accounts for under half, and the remainder has no known explanation. This sample is represented by around 120,000 clones; roughly 91% of them were singletons. 28% of the sample rests with the top ten. Sequencing used peripheral blood, obtained on day 0 of AZD1222 vaccination. These receptors all come from an adult in good health.

This clone was observed once. The V gene is TRBV27, the J gene TRBJ2-6; D is unresolved. The V end lost 4 bases, the J end lost 0 bases, and 7 bases lay between the germline ends. The CDR3 sequence is 15 residues long. Per the germline V gene, CDR1 is MNHEY and CDR2 is SMNVEV (reference sequence). CDR3 in amino acids: CASSSKSSGANVLTF. CDR3 coding DNA: TGTGCCAGCAGTTCGAAGAGCTCTGGGGCCAACGTCCTGACTTTC.

This clone was found a few times. The genes are TRBV25-1 and TRBJ1-4; D unresolved. Between the trimmed V and J ends, which lost 6 bases and 7 bases, there was a span of 6 bases. Germline CDR1 MGHDK, CDR2 SYGVNS. The CDR3 has 11 residues. This CDR3 is CASREGEKLFF. CDR3 nucleotides: TGTGCCAGCAGGGAAGGTGAAAAACTGTTTTTT.

This chain connects TRBV19 to TRBJ2-1, with a tentative D call TRBD1 (6 bases). Per germline, CDR1 LNHDA and CDR2 SQIVND (reference sequence). This CDR3 region has 16 residues. The germline V and J ends were trimmed by 3 bases and 3 bases, with 15 bases remaining between them. The CDR3 sequence is CASSIDPGHYYNEQFF. DNA for the CDR3: TGTGCCAGTAGTATCGATCCGGGACACTACTACAATGAGCAGTTCTTC.

The V gene is TRBV18, the J gene TRBJ1-1; D unresolved. The ends were cut back, 3 bases at V and 1 base at J, with 9 bases in the middle. Germline assignment: CDR1 KGHSH and CDR2 LQKENI. The CDR3 length is 14 residues. The CDR3 reads CASSPSSPNTEAFF. CDR3 coding DNA: TGTGCCAGCTCACCCTCGAGCCCGAACACTGAAGCTTTCTTT.

This clone was seen a few times. The chain uses TRBV5-1 and TRBJ2-7; D is possibly TRBD2 (6 bases). Per germline, CDR1 SGHRS and CDR2 YFSETQ. The length of the CDR3 is 12 residues. V was clipped by 0 bases and J by 12 bases, with 13 bases between them. CDR3 nucleotides: TGCGCCAGCAGCTTGGCGGAGGGCCAGCCGTACTTC. Translating gives CASSLAEGQPYF. Full variable domain (missing parts from reference TRBV5-1 and TRBJ2-7): KAGVTQTPRYLIKTRGQQVTLSCSPISGHRSVSWYQQTPGQGLQFLFEYFSETQRNKGNFPGRFSGRQFSNSRSEMNVSTLELGDSALYLCASSLAEGQPYFGPGTRLTVT.

The chain carries TRBV7-2 and TRBJ2-7, with D maybe TRBD2 (5 bases). The CDR3 has 14 residues. V was trimmed by 1 base and J by 7 bases, leaving 14 bases between them. Germline CDR1 is SGHTA and CDR2 is FQGNSA. CDR3 sequence reads: CASSLERQSGEQYF. CDR3 in DNA: TGTGCCAGCAGCTTAGAAAGGCAGTCGGGAGAGCAGTACTTC.

The rearrangement joins TRBV9 to TRBJ1-6; D not certain. The CDR3 covers 14 residues. V lost 0 bases, J lost 11 bases, and 12 bases lay in between. Per germline, CDR1 SGDLS and CDR2 YYNGEE. The CDR3 is CASSVATTAPPLHF. The CDR3 nucleotides are TGTGCCAGCAGCGTAGCTACAACAGCTCCACCCCTCCACTTT.

The rearrangement uses TRBV3-1 (or the pseudogene TRBV3-2) and TRBJ1-6; 7 bases match TRBD1. The CDR3 length is 15 residues. The V gene end was trimmed by 4 bases and the J gene end by 7 bases; junction bases not matched to a gene: 7. The germline CDR1 and CDR2 sequences are LGHDT and YNNKEL (reference sequence). The CDR3 DNA sequence: TGTGCCAGCAGCCTCGAGGGACAGCAGAATTCACCCCTCCACTTT. Translating gives CASSLEGQQNSPLHF.

V gene TRBV19 combines with J gene TRBJ1-1; D is ambiguous. The CDR3 has 13 amino acids. Germline CDR1 and CDR2: LNHDA and SQIVND (reference sequence). V was trimmed by 6 bases and J by 1 base, leaving 9 bases between them. The CDR3 region is CASSIRGNTEAFF. Here the CDR3 DNA reads TGTGCCAGTAGCATAAGAGGGAACACTGAAGCTTTCTTT.

The chain has TRBV18 and TRBJ1-6; D is possibly TRBD1 (5 bases). Trimming took 3 bases from V and 9 from J, leaving 18 bases between them. The CDR3 is made up of 16 amino acids. Germline V CDR1 and CDR2: KGHSH, LQKENI. The CDR3 reads CASSPGFGAVGSPLHF. CDR3 sequence (DNA): TGTGCCAGCTCACCCGGTTTTGGGGCCGTGGGTTCACCCCTCCACTTT.

DNA of the CDR3: TGTGCCTGTTCTAAGATGAGGGGGTTCAGCTCCTACGAGCAGTACTTC. Its translation: CACSKMRGFSSYEQYF. The chain couples TRBV30 to TRBJ2-7; D might be TRBD1 (6 bases). With 6 bases removed from V and 0 bases from J, the gap between germline ends came to 21 bases. Germline CDR1 and CDR2: GTSNPN and SVGIG (reference sequence). CDR3 length: 16 amino acids.

The J gene is TRBJ1-5, the V gene TRBV21-1; the D segment call TRBD1 is taken from the table without a DNA check. TRBV21-1 is a pseudogene locus. CDR3 size: 16 residues. Written as DNA, the CDR3 is TGTGCCAGCAGCAAAGGAGGGGGCTACGGCAATCAGCCCCAGCATTTT. Translated, it gives CASSKGGGYGNQPQHF.

The chain joins TRBV5-1 to TRBJ1-1, with D hard to call. Deletions cut 0 bases from V and 0 bases from J, with 9 bases between. The CDR3 is made up of 15 amino acids. Germline V CDR1 and CDR2: SGHRS, YFSETQ. This chain's CDR3 is CASSLVGPMNTEAFF. CDR3 DNA sequence: TGCGCCAGCAGCTTGGTTGGGCCGATGAACACTGAAGCTTTCTTT.

The genes are TRBV19 and TRBJ2-2; D not certain. Trimming left V 6 bases short and J 11 bases short, with 10 bases between. The CDR3 sequence is 11 residues long. CDR1 and CDR2 (germline): LNHDA, SQIVND (reference sequence). The CDR3 DNA follows: TGTGCCAGTAGGCAAGGCGATGAGCTGTTTTTT. This gives the protein CASRQGDELFF.

This clone appeared once. The chain couples TRBV5-1 to TRBJ2-7, with 12 positions matching TRBD2. Germline CDR1 SGHRS, CDR2 YFSETQ. Germline trimming cut 4 bases from V and 7 bases from J; bases unmatched to any gene: 12. The CDR3 is 16 amino acids. The CDR3 DNA reads as TGCGCCAGCAGCCCCCGGGGTCTAGCGGGGGGGTATGAGCAGTACTTC. Protein product: CASSPRGLAGGYEQYF.

The chain joins TRBV27 to TRBJ2-1, with 7 bases identical to TRBD2. V gave up 5 bases and J gave up 2 bases; unmatched junction bases: 9. Looked up from germline, CDR1 is MNHEY and CDR2 is SMNVEV (reference sequence). The CDR3 runs 16 residues. Here the CDR3 reads CASSLPVAGAYNEQFF. CDR3 sequence (DNA): TGTGCCAGCAGTCTGCCGGTTGCGGGAGCCTACAATGAGCAGTTCTTC.